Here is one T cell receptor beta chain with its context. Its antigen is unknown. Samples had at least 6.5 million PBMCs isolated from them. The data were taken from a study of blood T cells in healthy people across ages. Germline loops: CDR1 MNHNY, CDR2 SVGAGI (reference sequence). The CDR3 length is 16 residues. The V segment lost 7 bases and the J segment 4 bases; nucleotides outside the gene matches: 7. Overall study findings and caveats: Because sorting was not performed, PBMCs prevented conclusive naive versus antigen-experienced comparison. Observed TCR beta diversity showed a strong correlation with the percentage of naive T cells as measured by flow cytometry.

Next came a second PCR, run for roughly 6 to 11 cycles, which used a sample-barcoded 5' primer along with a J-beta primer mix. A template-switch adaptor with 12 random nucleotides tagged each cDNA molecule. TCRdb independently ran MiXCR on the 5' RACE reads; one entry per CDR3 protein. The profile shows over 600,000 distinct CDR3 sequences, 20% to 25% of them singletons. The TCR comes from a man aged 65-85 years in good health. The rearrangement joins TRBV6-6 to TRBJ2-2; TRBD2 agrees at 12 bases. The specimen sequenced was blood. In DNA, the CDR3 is TGTGCCAGCAATAGACTAGCGGGAGCGCTCACCGGGGAGCTGTTTTTT. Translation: CASNRLAGALTGELFF.